A selection of T cell receptor beta chains follows, all from one sample in a study of blood T cell repertoires in COVID-19. The method was immunoSEQ multiplex PCR; TCRdb's version includes in-frame clones alone and lacks a portion of them. This sample carries 230,000 or so clones, 84% of them seen once, and the ten largest clones take nearly 20%. Sequenced material: peripheral blood. Receptors originate from a man between 25 and 39 years old with active or convalescent COVID-19. Each CDR3 is given with its conserved first and last residue. D genes are given only for firm matches. The size of a clone is reported for some rows only, either as once, few or many, or as a class for expanded clones.

CDR3aa | CDR3nt | j_gene | v_gene | abundance | d_gene
CASSSRGGGGTDTQYF | TGTGCCAGCAGCTCCCGGGGGGGAGGGGGCACAGATACGCAGTATTTT | TRBJ2-3 | TRBV7-3 | NA | TRBD2
CASSPGTGRSPLHF | TGTGCCAGCAGTCCCGGGACAGGGCGATCACCCCTCCACTTT | TRBJ1-6 | TRBV28 | NA | TRBD1
CATKRSYRELFF | TGTGCCACCAAGCGATCGTACAGGGAGCTGTTTTTT | TRBJ2-2 | TRBV28 | NA | NA
CATSRDPAGVVTGELFF | TGTGCCACCAGCAGAGATCCAGCGGGAGTAGTCACCGGGGAGCTGTTTTTT | TRBJ2-2 | TRBV15 | NA | TRBD2
CAISESRLAIGTDTQYF | TGTGCCATCAGTGAGTCAAGACTAGCGATCGGCACAGATACGCAGTATTTT | TRBJ2-3 | TRBV10-3 | NA | TRBD2
CASSERQGLYNSPLHF | TGTGCCAGCAGCGAGAGACAGGGCCTCTATAATTCACCCCTCCACTTT | TRBJ1-6 | TRBV9 | NA | TRBD1
CASRPSLLTRGSPYEQYF | TGTGCCAGCCGGCCCTCGCTTCTAACAAGGGGGAGCCCCTACGAGCAGTACTTC | TRBJ2-7 | TRBV2 | few | NA
CASSHGQRGYTF | TGTGCCAGCAGTCACGGACAGCGCGGCTACACCTTC | TRBJ1-2 | TRBV6-6 | few | NA
CATSDPTGAGELFF | TGTGCCACCAGTGATCCAACAGGGGCCGGGGAGCTGTTTTTT | TRBJ2-2 | TRBV24-1 | NA | TRBD1
CASSLKEVSYNEQFF | TGTGCCAGCAGCTTGAAGGAGGTGTCCTACAATGAGCAGTTCTTC | TRBJ2-1 | TRBV7-9 | few | NA
CASSLGRSVEKLFF | TGTGCCAGCAGCTTAGGCAGGTCGGTCGAAAAACTGTTTTTT | TRBJ1-4 | TRBV7-2 | few | NA
CASSLTGSTDTQYF | TGTGCCAGCAGCTTGACAGGGAGCACAGATACGCAGTATTTT | TRBJ2-3 | TRBV7-6 | NA | TRBD1
CASSPRGPQAYEQYF | TGTGCCAGCAGCCCGCGGGGGCCTCAAGCCTACGAGCAGTACTTC | TRBJ2-7 | TRBV7-2 | once | NA
CASSFLAVTGELFF | TGTGCCAGCAGTTTCCTAGCGGTCACCGGGGAGCTGTTTTTT | TRBJ2-2 | TRBV6-2/TRBV6-3 | NA | TRBD2
CASTFSGTQYF | TGTGCCAGCACCTTCTCGGGGACCCAGTACTTC | TRBJ2-5 | TRBV5-4 | once | NA
CASTAGRTHGNTIYF | TGTGCCAGCACCGCGGGCAGGACTCATGGAAACACCATATATTTT | TRBJ1-3 | TRBV7-2 | few | NA
CASSLPPGSTTYGYTF | TGTGCCAGCAGCTTGCCACCGGGGTCAACTACTTATGGCTACACCTTC | TRBJ1-2 | TRBV5-6 | once | NA
CASSISGGLQETQYF | TGTGCCAGCAGTATTAGCGGGGGTCTCCAAGAGACCCAGTACTTC | TRBJ2-5 | TRBV2 | NA | TRBD2
CASSSLSGTGELFF | TGCGCCAGCAGCTCCCTGAGTGGCACCGGGGAGCTGTTTTTT | TRBJ2-2 | TRBV5-1 | NA | NA
CASSQEEFGEKLFF | TGTGCCAGCAGCCAAGAAGAGTTCGGGGAAAAACTGTTTTTT | TRBJ1-4 | TRBV4-2 | NA | NA
CSSIPQGSTDTQYF | TGCAGCTCAATTCCCCAGGGGAGCACAGATACGCAGTATTTT | TRBJ2-3 | TRBV29-1 | NA | NA
CASSRIDWYSNQPQHF | TGTGCCAGCAGCCGCATCGACTGGTATAGCAATCAGCCCCAGCATTTT | TRBJ1-5 | TRBV6-2/TRBV6-3 | NA | NA
CASSLNKGGAQFF | TGTGCCAGCAGTTTAAACAAGGGGGGGGCGCAGTTCTTC | TRBJ2-1 | TRBV27 | NA | NA
CASDPGTSYEQYF | TGTGCCAGCGATCCTGGGACAAGCTACGAGCAGTACTTC | TRBJ2-7 | TRBV7-9 | NA | NA
CASSATTGGSQETQYF | TGTGCCAGCAGCGCCACGACAGGGGGGAGTCAAGAGACCCAGTACTTC | TRBJ2-5 | TRBV11-2 | NA | TRBD1
CASSYSGQGNYGYTF | TGTGCCAGCAGTTACTCGGGGCAGGGTAACTATGGCTACACCTTC | TRBJ1-2 | TRBV6-5 | NA | NA
CASSQDRGHGYTF | TGCGCCAGCAGCCAAGATAGGGGGCACGGCTACACCTTC | TRBJ1-2 | TRBV4-1 | many | TRBD1
CASTYRENEQFF | TGTGCCAGCACCTATAGGGAGAATGAGCAGTTCTTC | TRBJ2-1 | TRBV3-1/TRBV3-2 | NA | NA